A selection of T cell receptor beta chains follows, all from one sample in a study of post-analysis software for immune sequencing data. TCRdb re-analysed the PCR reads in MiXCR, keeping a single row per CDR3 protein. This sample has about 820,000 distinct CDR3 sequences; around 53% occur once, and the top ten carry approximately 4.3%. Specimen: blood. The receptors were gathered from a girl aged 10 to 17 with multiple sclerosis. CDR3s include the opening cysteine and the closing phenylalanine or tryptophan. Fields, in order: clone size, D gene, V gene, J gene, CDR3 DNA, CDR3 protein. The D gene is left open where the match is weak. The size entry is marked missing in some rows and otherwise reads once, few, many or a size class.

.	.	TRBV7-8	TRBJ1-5	TGTGCCAGCAGCTTCTATACGAAGAATCAGCCCCAGCATTTT	CASSFYTKNQPQHF
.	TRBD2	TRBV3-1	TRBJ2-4	TGTGCCAGCAGCCAAGAAGGGCTAGCGGGGAAAAACATTCAGTACTTC	CASSQEGLAGKNIQYF
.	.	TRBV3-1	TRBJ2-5	TGTGCCAGCAGGCAGAGGATCCAAGAGACCCAGTACTTC	CASRQRIQETQYF
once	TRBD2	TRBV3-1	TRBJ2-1	TGTGCCAGCAGCCCGACTAGCGTGAATGAGCAGTTCTTC	CASSPTSVNEQFF
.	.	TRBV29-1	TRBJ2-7	TGCAGCGTTGGGGCCGGTGGGGAGCAGTACTTC	CSVGAGGEQYF
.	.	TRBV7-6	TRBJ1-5	TGTGCCAGCAGCTTAGCGCAGGGTGGCAATCAGCCCCAGCATTTT	CASSLAQGGNQPQHF
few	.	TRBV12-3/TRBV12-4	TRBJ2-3	TGTGCCAGCAGCCGCTTACTCACAGATACGCAGTATTTT	CASSRLLTDTQYF
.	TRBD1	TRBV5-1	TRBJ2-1	TGCGCCAGCAGCCTAAATCCCGGGACAGGGTTTGACAATGAGCAGTTCTTC	CASSLNPGTGFDNEQFF
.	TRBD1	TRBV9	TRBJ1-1	TGTGCCAGCAGCCTTCCCTCGACAGGGGGTCGCACTGAAGCTTTCTTT	CASSLPSTGGRTEAFF
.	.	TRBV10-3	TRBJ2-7	TGTGCCATCAGGAGGACTCGTTCGTCCTACGAGCAGTACTTC	CAIRRTRSSYEQYF
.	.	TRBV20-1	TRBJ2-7	TGCAGTGCAAGTGGGATACAGGGAAGGGTCTACGAGCAGTACTTC	CSASGIQGRVYEQYF
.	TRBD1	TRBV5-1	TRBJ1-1	TGCGCCAGCAGCCCTGGACAGGGCACTGAAGCTTTCTTT	CASSPGQGTEAFF
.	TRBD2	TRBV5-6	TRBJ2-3	TGTGCCAGCAGCTTGCCGGGACTAGCGGGACCAGATACGCAGTATTTT	CASSLPGLAGPDTQYF
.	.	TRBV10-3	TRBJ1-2	TGTGCCATCAGTGAGGGGCGCCACTCAGGTGGCTACACCTTC	CAISEGRHSGGYTF
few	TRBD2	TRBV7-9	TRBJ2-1	TGTGCCAGCAGCTTTCCAGGACTAGCGGGAGGTTTCTACAATGAGCAGTTCTTC	CASSFPGLAGGFYNEQFF
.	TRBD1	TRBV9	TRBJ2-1	TGTGCCAGCAGCGACCGGGACAGGGACCATGAGCAGTTCTTC	CASSDRDRDHEQFF
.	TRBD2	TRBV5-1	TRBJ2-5	TGCGCCAGCAGCACGGGACTAGCGGGAATACAAGAGACCCAGTACTTC	CASSTGLAGIQETQYF
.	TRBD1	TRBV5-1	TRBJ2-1	TGCGCCAGCAGCATAGGGGACAGGGGCTCCTACAATGAGCAGTTCTTC	CASSIGDRGSYNEQFF
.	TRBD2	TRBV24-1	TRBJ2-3	TGTGCCACCAGTGATGGACTAGCGGGGGAACGAGATACGCAGTATTTT	CATSDGLAGERDTQYF
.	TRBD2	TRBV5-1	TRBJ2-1	TGCGCCAGCAGCTTGGCGGGACTATTTAACAATGAGCAGTTCTTC	CASSLAGLFNNEQFF
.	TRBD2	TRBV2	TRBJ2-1	TGTGCCAGCAGCGACTGGGGGGGTGAGCAGTTCTTC	CASSDWGGEQFF
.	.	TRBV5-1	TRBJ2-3	TGCGCCAGCAGCTCCAGGGGATCCGCGGTGGATACGCAGTATTTT	CASSSRGSAVDTQYF
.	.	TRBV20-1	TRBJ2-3	TGCAGTGCTAGTCAAAGGGCCGGGGGCGAAGATACGCAGTATTTT	CSASQRAGGEDTQYF
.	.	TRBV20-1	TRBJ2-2	TGCAGTGCCCCTTCCCACGGGACCGGGGAGCTGTTTTTT	CSAPSHGTGELFF
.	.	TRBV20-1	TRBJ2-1	TGCAGTGCTAGAGTTTTACAAAACTCCTACAATGAGCAGTTCTTC	CSARVLQNSYNEQFF
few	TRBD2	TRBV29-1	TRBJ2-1	TGCAGCGGATCTAGCGGGGGGAGCTACAATGAGCAGTTCTTC	CSGSSGGSYNEQFF
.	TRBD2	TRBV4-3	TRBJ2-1	TGCGCCAGCAGCCGCTTAGCGGGAGCCAATGAGCAGTTCTTC	CASSRLAGANEQFF
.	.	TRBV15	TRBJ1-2	TGTGCCACCGGCACAGCGCGCTATGGCTACACCTTC	CATGTARYGYTF
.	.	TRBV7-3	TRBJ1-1	TGTGCCAGCAGCCCGGGACACGCGAACACTGAAGCTTTCTTT	CASSPGHANTEAFF
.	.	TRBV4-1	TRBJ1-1	TGCGCCAGCAGCCAAGGAGTGGCGGCAGGTGAGAACACTGAAGCTTTCTTT	CASSQGVAAGENTEAFF
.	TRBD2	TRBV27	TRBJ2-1	TGTGCCAGCAGTTTGGGGGCGGGGGGTTACCTTCATGAGCAGTTCTTC	CASSLGAGGYLHEQFF
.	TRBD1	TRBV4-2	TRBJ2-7	TGTGCCAGCAGTTTTAAACGGGACAGGGTCTACGAGCAGTACTTC	CASSFKRDRVYEQYF
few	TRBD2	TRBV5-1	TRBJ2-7	TGCGCCAGCAGCAAGGGACTAGCGGGAGGGTCCCGCTCCTACGAGCAGTACTTC	CASSKGLAGGSRSYEQYF
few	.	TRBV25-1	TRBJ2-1	TGTGCCAGCAGTGACCCAAGGGGTCAGAGGAGGGTTTACAATGAGCAGTTCTTC	CASSDPRGQRRVYNEQFF
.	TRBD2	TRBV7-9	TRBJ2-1	TGTGCCAGCAGCTTAGCGCGAGGACTAGCGGCCCCGACGTTCTTC	CASSLARGLAAPTFF
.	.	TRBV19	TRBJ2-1	TGTGCCAGTAGTATAGTCAGGATTAGCTCCTACAATGAGCAGTTCTTC	CASSIVRISSYNEQFF
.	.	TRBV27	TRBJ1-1	TGTGCCAGCACCGCGGGACGGATGAACACTGAAGCTTTCTTT	CASTAGRMNTEAFF
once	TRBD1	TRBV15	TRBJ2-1	TGTGCCACCAGCACGAGGACAGGGGGCAATGAGCAGTTCTTC	CATSTRTGGNEQFF
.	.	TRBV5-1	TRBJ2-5	TGCGCCAGCAGCTTGGGAGCGAGGACTCAAGAGACCCAGTACTTC	CASSLGARTQETQYF
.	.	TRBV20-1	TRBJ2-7	TGCAGTGTTACGTCTGGTAGGGGTTACTACGAGCAGTACTTC	CSVTSGRGYYEQYF
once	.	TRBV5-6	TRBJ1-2	TGTGCCAGCAGCTTTGCAACCGGGCCGGGGACCTATGGCTACACCTTC	CASSFATGPGTYGYTF
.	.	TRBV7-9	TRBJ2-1	TGTGCCAGCAGCCGACTAGTATCTCACAACGAGCAGTTCTTC	CASSRLVSHNEQFF
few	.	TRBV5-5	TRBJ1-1	TGTGCCAGCACCGGTCTCAGGGGCTACAGGACTGAAGCTTTCTTT	CASTGLRGYRTEAFF
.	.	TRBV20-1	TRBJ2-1	TGCAGTGCTACCCGAGCGGAGACCTCCTACAATGAGCAGTTCTTC	CSATRAETSYNEQFF
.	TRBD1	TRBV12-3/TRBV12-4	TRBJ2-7	TGTGCCAGCAGTGCGGGGACAGGGTTCTACGAGCAGTACTTC	CASSAGTGFYEQYF
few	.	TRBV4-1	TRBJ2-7	TGCGCCAGCAGCCCTACTAGGAACGAGCAGTACTTC	CASSPTRNEQYF
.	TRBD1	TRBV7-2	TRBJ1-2	TGTGCCAGCAGCCCGGACAGGGTACGGGATGGGGGCTACACCTTC	CASSPDRVRDGGYTF
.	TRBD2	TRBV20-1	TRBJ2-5	TGCAGTGCTAGACGCGGGGGGTACCGAGAGACCCAGTACTTC	CSARRGGYRETQYF
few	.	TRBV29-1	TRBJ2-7	TGCAGCGTTGAGCGGACAGTCAACGAGCAGTACTTC	CSVERTVNEQYF
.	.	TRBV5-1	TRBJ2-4	TGCGCCAGCAGCCTCGGGGAGGGGGACATTCAGTACTTC	CASSLGEGDIQYF
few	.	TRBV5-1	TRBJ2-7	TGCGCCAGCAGCTTCACTGACAGTGCCTACGAGCAGTACTTC	CASSFTDSAYEQYF
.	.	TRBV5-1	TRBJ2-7	TGCGCCAGCAGCTTGAACGTCCCCTACGAGCAGTACTTC	CASSLNVPYEQYF
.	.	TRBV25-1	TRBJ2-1	TGTGCCACCACAATGTTTGAGCTAGCGCGTTCGACGATTCCCTACAATGAGCAGTTCTTC	CATTMFELARSTIPYNEQFF
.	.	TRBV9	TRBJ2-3	TGTGCCAGCAGCGCCGGACGGATAGGGATTTCCCCCACAGATACGCAGTATTTT	CASSAGRIGISPTDTQYF
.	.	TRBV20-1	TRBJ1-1	TGCAGTGCTACAAATGGACAGATCAACACTGAAGCTTTCTTT	CSATNGQINTEAFF
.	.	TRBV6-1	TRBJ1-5	TGTGCCAGCAGCCGACTCCAGCCCCAGCATTTT	CASSRLQPQHF
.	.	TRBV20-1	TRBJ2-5	TGCAGTGCCGCTATGGCCCGCCGAGAGACCCAGTACTTC	CSAAMARRETQYF